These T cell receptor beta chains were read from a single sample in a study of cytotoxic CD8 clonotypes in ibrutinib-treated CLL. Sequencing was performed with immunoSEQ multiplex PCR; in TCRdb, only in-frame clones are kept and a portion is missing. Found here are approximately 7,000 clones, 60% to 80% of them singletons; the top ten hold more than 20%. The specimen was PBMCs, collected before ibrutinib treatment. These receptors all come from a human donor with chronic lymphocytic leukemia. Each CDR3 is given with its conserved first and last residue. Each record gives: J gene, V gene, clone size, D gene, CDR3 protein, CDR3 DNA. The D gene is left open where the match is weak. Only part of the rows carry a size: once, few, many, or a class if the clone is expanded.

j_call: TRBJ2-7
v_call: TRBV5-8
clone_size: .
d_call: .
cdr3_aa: CASSLAMEGQYF
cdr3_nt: TGTGCCAGCAGCTTGGCCATGGAAGGGCAGTACTTC

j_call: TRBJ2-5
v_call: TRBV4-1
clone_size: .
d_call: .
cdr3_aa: CASSQDRAGAQYF
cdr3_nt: TGCGCCAGCAGCCAAGACAGGGCCGGAGCCCAGTACTTC

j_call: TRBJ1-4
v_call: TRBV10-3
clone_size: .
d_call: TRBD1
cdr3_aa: CATDDVGQGDYEKLFF
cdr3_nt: TGTGCCACCGACGACGTTGGACAGGGCGATTATGAAAAACTGTTTTTT

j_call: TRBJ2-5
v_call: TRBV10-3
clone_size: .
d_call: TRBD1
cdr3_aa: CASRRGQGKTQYF
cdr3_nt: TGTGCCAGCAGGAGGGGACAGGGGAAGACCCAGTACTTC

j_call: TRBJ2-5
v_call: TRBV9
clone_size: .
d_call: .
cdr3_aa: CASGGSRQETQYF
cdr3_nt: TGTGCCAGCGGGGGTAGCCGACAAGAGACCCAGTACTTC

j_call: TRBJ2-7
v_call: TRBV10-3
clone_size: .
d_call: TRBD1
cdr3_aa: CAISRQGAENEQYF
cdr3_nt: TGTGCCATCAGTCGACAGGGGGCGGAAAACGAGCAGTACTTC

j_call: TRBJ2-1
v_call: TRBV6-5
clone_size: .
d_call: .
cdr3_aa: CASSYQGREPGNEQFF
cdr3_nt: TGTGCCAGCAGTTACCAGGGCCGGGAGCCGGGCAATGAGCAGTTCTTC

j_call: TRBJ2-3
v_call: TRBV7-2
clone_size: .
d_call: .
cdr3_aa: CASSPAAATQYF
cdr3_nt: TGTGCCAGCAGCCCCGCTGCCGCGACGCAGTATTTT

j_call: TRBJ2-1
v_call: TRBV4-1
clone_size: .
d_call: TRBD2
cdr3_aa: CASSRGGLAGGNEQFF
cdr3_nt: TGCGCCAGCAGCCGAGGGGGCTTAGCGGGAGGTAATGAGCAGTTCTTC

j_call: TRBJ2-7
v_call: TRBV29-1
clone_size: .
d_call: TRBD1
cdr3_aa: CSVNVDRVRGEQYF
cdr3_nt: TGCAGCGTCAACGTTGACAGGGTTAGAGGCGAGCAGTACTTC

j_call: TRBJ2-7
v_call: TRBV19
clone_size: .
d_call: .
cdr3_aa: CASSPSHQGYEQYF
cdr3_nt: TGTGCCAGTAGTCCCTCCCACCAGGGGTACGAGCAGTACTTC

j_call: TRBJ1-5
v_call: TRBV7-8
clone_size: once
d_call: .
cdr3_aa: CASSSTGIANQPQHF
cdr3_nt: TGTGCCAGCAGCTCTACAGGTATAGCAAATCAGCCCCAGCATTTT

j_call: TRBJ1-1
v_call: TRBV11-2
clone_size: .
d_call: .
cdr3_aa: CASSLGQGRNTEAFF
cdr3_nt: TGTGCCAGCAGCTTAGGGCAGGGGCGGAACACTGAAGCTTTCTTT

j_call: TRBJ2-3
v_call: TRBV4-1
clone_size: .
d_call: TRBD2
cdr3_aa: CASSQGLAGGMGSTDTQYF
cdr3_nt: TGCGCCAGCAGCCAAGGGCTAGCGGGGGGGATGGGTAGCACAGATACGCAGTATTTT

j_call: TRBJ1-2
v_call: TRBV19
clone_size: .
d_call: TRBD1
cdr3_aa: CASRLGQGRRGRGYTF
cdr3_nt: TGTGCCAGTAGGCTCGGACAGGGAAGGCGGGGACGTGGCTACACCTTC

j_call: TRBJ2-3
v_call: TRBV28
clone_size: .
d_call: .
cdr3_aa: CASSLTTDTQYF
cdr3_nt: TGTGCCAGCAGCCTTACCACAGATACGCAGTATTTT

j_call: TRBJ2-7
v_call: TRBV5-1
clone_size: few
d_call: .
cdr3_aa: CASSLGTEIGYEQYF
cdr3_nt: TGCGCCAGCAGCTTGGGGACAGAGATCGGTTACGAGCAGTACTTC

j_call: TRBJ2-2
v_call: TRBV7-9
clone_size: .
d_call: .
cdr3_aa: CASSLGGGTGELFF
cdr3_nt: TGTGCCAGCAGCCTAGGAGGAGGCACCGGGGAGCTGTTTTTT

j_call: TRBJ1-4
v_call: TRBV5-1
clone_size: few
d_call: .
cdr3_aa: CASSLGATDEKLFF
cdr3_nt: TGCGCCAGCAGCTTGGGGGCCACCGATGAAAAACTGTTTTTT

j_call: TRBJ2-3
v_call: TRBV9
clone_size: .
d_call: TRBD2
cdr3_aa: CASSVGSLREGHVTGTDTQYF
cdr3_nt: TGTGCCAGCAGCGTAGGAAGTCTGCGGGAGGGCCATGTTACGGGAACAGATACGCAGTATTTT

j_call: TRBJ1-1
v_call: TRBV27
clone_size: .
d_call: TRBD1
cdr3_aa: CASSFNRGWATEAFF
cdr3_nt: TGTGCCAGCAGTTTCAACAGGGGGTGGGCCACTGAAGCTTTCTTT

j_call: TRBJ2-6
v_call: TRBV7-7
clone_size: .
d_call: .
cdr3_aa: CASSKCCKCQSRANVLTF
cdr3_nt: TGTGCCAGCAGCAAATGCTGTAAGTGCCAAAGTCGGGCCAACGTCCTGACTTTC

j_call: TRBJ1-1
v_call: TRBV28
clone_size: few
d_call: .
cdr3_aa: CASSPFLPLGAPEAFF
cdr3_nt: TGTGCCAGCAGTCCCTTTCTTCCCCTGGGGGCCCCTGAAGCTTTCTTT

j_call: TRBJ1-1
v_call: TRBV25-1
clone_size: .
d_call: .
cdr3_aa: CASSVGTARRAFF
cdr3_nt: TGTGCCAGCAGTGTCGGGACGGCCCGACGAGCTTTCTTT

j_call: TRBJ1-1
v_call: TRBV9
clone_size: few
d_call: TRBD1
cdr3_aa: CASSRGRGSEAFF
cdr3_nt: TGTGCCAGCAGCAGGGGGCGAGGCTCTGAAGCTTTCTTT

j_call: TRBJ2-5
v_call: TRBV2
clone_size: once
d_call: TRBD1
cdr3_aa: CASSPRTGGRETQYF
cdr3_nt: TGTGCCAGCAGTCCAAGGACAGGGGGACGAGAGACCCAGTACTTC

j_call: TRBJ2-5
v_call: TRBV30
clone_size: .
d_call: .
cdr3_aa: CAWRMAPWRETQYF
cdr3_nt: TGTGCCTGGAGAATGGCCCCATGGCGGGAGACCCAGTACTTC

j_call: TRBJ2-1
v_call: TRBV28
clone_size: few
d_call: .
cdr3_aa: CASSLRDEQFF
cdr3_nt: TGTGCCAGCAGTTTACGAGATGAGCAGTTCTTC

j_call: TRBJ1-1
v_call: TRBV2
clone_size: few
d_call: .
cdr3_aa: CASSELPQLEAFF
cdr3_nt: TGTGCCAGCAGTGAACTTCCACAGCTTGAAGCTTTCTTT

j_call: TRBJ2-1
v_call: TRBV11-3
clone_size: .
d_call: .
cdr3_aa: CASSPAAPGYNEQFF
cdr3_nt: TGTGCCAGCAGCCCAGCGGCCCCTGGCTACAATGAGCAGTTCTTC

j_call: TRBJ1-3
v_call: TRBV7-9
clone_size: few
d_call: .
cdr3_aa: CASSQGHLGTGNTIYF
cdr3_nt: TGTGCCAGCAGCCAGGGCCACCTCGGGACTGGAAACACCATATATTTT

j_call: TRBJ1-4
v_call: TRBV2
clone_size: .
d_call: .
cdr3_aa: CASSVVTTNEKLFF
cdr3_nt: TGTGCCAGCAGTGTTGTCACAACTAATGAAAAACTGTTTTTT

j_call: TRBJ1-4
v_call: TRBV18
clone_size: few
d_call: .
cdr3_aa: CASSPQTGEKLFF
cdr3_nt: TGTGCCAGCTCACCGCAAACGGGAGAAAAACTGTTTTTT

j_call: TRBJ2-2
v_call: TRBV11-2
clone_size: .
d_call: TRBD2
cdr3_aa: CASSQDPAGGTGELFF
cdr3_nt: TGTGCCAGCAGCCAAGATCCGGCGGGGGGGACGGGGGAGCTGTTTTTT

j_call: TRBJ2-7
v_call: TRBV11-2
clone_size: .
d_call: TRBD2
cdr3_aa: CASSHPSGTTYEQYF
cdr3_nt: TGTGCCAGCAGCCACCCTAGCGGGACCACCTACGAGCAGTACTTC

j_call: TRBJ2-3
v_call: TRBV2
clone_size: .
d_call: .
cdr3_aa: CASSEMGSTDTQYF
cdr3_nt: TGTGCCAGCAGTGAAATGGGGAGCACAGATACGCAGTATTTT

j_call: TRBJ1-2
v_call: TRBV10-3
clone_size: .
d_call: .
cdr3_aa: CAISVGTGGYTF
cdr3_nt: TGTGCCATCAGTGTGGGTACCGGTGGCTACACCTTC

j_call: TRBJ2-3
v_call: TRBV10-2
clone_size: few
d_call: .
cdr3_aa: CASSEADTQYF
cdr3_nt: TGCGCCAGCAGTGAAGCGGATACGCAGTATTTT

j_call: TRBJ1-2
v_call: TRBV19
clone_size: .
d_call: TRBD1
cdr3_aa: CASSRRDRVQQNYGYTF
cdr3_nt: TGTGCCAGTAGTCGCCGGGACAGGGTCCAACAGAACTATGGCTACACCTTC

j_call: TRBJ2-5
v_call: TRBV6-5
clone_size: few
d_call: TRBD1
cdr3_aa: CASRRGQGKTQYF
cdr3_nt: TGTGCCAGCAGGAGGGGACAGGGGAAGACCCAGTACTTC

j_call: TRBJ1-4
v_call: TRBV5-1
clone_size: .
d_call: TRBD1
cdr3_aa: CASSSDRVNEKLFF
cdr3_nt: TGCGCCAGCAGCTCGGACAGGGTGAATGAAAAACTGTTTTTT

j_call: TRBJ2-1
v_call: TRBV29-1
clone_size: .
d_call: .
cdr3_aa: CSAGRKQFNEQFF
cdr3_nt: TGCAGCGCGGGCCGTAAGCAATTCAATGAGCAGTTCTTC

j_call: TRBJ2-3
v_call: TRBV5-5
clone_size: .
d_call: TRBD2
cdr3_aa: CASSPGTSGGKGTQYF
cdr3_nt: TGTGCCAGCAGCCCTGGGACTAGCGGGGGCAAAGGTACGCAGTATTTT

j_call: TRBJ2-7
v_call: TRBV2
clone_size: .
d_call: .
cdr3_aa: CASSTGTYGYEQYF
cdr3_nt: TGTGCCAGCAGTACCGGGACTTACGGCTACGAGCAGTACTTC

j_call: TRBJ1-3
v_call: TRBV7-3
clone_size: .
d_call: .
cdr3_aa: CASSSALGNTIYF
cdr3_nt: TGTGCCAGCAGCTCTGCTCTGGGAAACACCATATATTTT

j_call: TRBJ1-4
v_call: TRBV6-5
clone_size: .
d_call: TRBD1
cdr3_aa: CASSPTQGGVGKLFF
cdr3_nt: TGTGCCAGCAGTCCGACACAGGGGGGAGTAGGAAAACTGTTTTTT